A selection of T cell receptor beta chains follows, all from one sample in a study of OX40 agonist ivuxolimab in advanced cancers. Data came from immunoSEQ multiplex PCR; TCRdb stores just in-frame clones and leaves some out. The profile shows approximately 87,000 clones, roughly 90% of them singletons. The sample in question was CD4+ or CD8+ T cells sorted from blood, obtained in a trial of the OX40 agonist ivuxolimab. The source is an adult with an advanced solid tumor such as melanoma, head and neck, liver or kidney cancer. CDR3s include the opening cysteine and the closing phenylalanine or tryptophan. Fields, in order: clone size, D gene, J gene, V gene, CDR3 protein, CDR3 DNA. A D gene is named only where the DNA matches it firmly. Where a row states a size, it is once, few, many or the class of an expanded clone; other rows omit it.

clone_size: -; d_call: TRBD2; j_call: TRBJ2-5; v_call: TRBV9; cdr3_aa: CASSVFYSGTETQYF; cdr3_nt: TGTGCCAGCAGCGTCTTTTATAGCGGGACGGAGACCCAGTACTTC
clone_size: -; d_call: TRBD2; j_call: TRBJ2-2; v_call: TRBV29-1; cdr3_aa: CSVVSGTSDGELFF; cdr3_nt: TGCAGCGTGGTATCCGGGACTAGCGACGGGGAGCTGTTTTTT
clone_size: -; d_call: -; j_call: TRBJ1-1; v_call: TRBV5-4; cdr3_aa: CASSLEGASTEAFF; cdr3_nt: TGTGCCAGCAGCTTGGAGGGCGCAAGCACTGAAGCTTTCTTT
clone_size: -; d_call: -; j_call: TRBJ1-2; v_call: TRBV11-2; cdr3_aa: CASSLGAAYYGYTF; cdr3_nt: TGTGCCAGCAGCTTAGGGGCAGCTTACTATGGCTACACCTTC
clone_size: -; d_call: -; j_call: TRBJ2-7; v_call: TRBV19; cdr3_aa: CASSIGGTPGYEQYF; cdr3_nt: TGTGCCAGTAGTATCGGAGGGACTCCCGGCTACGAGCAGTACTTC
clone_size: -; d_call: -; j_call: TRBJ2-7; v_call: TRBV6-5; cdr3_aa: CASSWVPYEQYF; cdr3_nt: TGTGCCAGCAGTTGGGTTCCCTACGAGCAGTACTTC
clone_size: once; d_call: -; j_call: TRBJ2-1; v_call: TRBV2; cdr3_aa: CASSEAGRYNEQFF; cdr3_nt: TGTGCCAGCAGTGAGGCAGGGAGATACAATGAGCAGTTCTTC
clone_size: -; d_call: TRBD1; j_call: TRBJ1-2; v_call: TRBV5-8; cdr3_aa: CASSSGQGVSLDYGYTF; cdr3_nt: TGTGCCAGCAGCTCGGGACAGGGGGTTTCCTTGGACTATGGCTACACCTTC
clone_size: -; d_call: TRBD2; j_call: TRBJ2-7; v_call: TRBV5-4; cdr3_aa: CASSAGTGTSLYEQYF; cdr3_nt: TGTGCCAGCAGCGCGGGGACCGGGACTAGCCTCTACGAGCAGTACTTC
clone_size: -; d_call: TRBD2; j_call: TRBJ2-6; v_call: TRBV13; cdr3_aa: CASSLGGLAGGPPGANVLTF; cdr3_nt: TGTGCCAGCAGCTTAGGAGGACTAGCGGGAGGGCCCCCTGGGGCCAACGTCCTGACTTTC
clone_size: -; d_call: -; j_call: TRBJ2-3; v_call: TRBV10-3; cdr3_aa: CAISVDRTDTQYF; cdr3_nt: TGTGCCATCAGTGTAGACCGCACAGATACGCAGTATTTT
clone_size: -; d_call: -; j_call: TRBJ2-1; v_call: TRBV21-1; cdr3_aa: CASSARGCSSYNEQFF; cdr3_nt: TGTGCCAGCAGCGCAAGAGGATGTAGCTCCTACAATGAGCAGTTCTTC
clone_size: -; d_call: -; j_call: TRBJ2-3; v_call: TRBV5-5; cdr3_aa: CASRFGQGSREVDTQYF; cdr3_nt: TGTGCCAGCAGATTCGGACAGGGGTCGCGGGAGGTGGATACGCAGTATTTT
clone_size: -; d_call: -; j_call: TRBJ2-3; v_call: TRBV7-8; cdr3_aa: CASTPPGSSTDTQYF; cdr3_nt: TGTGCCAGCACCCCCCCGGGGTCTAGCACAGATACGCAGTATTTT
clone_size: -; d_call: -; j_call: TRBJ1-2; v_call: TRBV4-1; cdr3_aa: CASSQEVARSNYGYTF; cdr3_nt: TGCGCCAGCAGCCAAGAAGTCGCGAGATCGAACTATGGCTACACCTTC
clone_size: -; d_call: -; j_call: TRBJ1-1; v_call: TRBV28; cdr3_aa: CATARTVTEAFF; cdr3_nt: TGTGCCACCGCGAGGACAGTCACTGAAGCTTTCTTT
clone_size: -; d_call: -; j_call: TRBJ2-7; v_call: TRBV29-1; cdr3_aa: CSVVIPYEQYF; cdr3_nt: TGCAGCGTTGTAATACCCTACGAGCAGTACTTC
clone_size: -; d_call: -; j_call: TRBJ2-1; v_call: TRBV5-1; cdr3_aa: CASSLAREQFF; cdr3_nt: TGCGCCAGCAGCTTGGCACGTGAGCAGTTCTTC
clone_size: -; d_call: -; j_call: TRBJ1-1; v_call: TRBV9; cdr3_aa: CASSVGVGNTEAFF; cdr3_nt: TGTGCCAGCAGCGTAGGGGTTGGTAACACTGAAGCTTTCTTT
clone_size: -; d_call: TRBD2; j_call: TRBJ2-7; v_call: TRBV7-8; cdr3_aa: CASSLAGGGYEQYF; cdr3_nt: TGTGCCAGCAGCTTAGCGGGGGGGGGCTACGAGCAGTACTTC
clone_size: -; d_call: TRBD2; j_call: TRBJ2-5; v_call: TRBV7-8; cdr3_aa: CASSSTTSGGAETQYF; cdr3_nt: TGTGCCAGCAGCTCAACGACTAGCGGGGGTGCGGAGACCCAGTACTTC
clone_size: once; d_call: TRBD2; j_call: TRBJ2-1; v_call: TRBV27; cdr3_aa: CASSLTSGRAYSYNEQFF; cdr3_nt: TGTGCCAGCAGTCTCACTAGCGGGAGGGCATACTCCTACAATGAGCAGTTCTTC
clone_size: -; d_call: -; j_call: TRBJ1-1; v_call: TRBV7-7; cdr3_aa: CASSLDFGTEAFF; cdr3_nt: TGTGCTAGCAGCCTAGATTTTGGTACTGAAGCTTTCTTT
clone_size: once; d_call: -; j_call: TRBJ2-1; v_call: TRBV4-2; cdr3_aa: CASSRTGNPYNEQFF; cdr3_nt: TGTGCCAGCTCCAGAACAGGGAACCCCTACAATGAGCAGTTCTTC
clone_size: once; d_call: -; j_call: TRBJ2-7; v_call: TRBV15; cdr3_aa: CATSSYKEDPGTYEQYF; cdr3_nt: TGTGCCACCAGCAGTTACAAAGAAGACCCGGGAACCTACGAGCAGTACTTC
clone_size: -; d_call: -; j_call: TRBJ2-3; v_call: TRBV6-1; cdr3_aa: CASSEYMANTADTQYF; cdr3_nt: TGTGCCAGCAGTGAATATATGGCGAATACGGCCGATACGCAGTATTTT
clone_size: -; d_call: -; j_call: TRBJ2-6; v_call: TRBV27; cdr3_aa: CASSWLALSSGANVLTF; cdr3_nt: TGTGCCAGCAGTTGGCTAGCTCTAAGCTCTGGGGCCAACGTCCTGACTTTC
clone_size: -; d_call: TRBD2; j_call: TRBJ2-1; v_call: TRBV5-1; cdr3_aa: CASFAGVGEQFF; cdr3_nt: TGCGCCAGCTTTGCGGGAGTGGGGGAGCAGTTCTTC
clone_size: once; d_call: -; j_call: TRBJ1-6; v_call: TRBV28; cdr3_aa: CASSLRGSPNSPLHF; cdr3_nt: TGTGCCAGCAGTTTACGGGGGTCCCCCAATTCACCCCTCCACTTT
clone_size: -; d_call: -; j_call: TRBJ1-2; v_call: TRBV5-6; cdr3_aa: CASSLGGGGLDGYTF; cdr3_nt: TGTGCCAGCAGCTTAGGCGGCGGGGGGTTAGATGGCTACACCTTC
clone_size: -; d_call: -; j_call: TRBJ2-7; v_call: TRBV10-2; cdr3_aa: CASSNPGREQYF; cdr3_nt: TGCGCCAGCAGTAATCCGGGGCGCGAGCAGTACTTC
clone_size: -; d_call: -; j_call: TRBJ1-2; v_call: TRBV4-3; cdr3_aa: CASSQGRGGNYGYTF; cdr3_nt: TGCGCCAGCAGCCAAGGTCGAGGGGGTAATTATGGCTACACCTTC
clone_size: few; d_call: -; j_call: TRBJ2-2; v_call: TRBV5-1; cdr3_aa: CASTSRDSNGGELFF; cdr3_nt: TGCGCCAGCACCTCCAGGGACTCCAATGGCGGGGAGCTGTTTTTT
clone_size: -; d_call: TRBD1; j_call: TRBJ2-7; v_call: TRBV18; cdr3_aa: CASSLNPTGGLFYEQYF; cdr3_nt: TGTGCCAGCTCACTCAATCCGACAGGGGGCCTTTTCTACGAGCAGTACTTC
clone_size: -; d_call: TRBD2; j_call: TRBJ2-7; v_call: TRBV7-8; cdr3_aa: CASSLGGGRSSSYEQYF; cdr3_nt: TGTGCCAGCAGCTTAGGGGGGGGACGGTCGAGCTCCTACGAGCAGTACTTC
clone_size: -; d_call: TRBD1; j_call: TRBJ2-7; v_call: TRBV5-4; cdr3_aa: CASSLGTGGPYEQYF; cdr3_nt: TGTGCCAGCAGCTTGGGGACAGGGGGCCCCTACGAGCAGTACTTC
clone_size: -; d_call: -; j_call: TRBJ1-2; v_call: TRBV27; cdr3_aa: CASSFRDNYGYTF; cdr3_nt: TGTGCCAGCAGTTTTCGGGATAACTATGGCTACACCTTC
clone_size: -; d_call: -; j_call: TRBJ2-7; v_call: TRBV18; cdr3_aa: CASSPGSPGPFYEQYF; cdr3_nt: TGTGCCAGCTCACCGGGGAGTCCTGGCCCTTTCTACGAGCAGTACTTC
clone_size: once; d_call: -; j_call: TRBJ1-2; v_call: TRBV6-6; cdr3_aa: CASSYEGGIYGYTF; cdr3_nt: TGTGCCAGCAGTTACGAGGGGGGTATCTATGGCTACACCTTC
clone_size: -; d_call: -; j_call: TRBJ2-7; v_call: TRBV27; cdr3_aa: CASSSGNEQYF; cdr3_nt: TGTGCCAGCAGTTCAGGGAACGAGCAGTACTTC